The clone carrying this T cell receptor beta chain was recorded only once. The PCR was carried out with 60 Vbeta primers and 13 Jbeta primers. In the original processing: Among the unique TCR beta chains that a later analysis counted, about 81 million in all, roughly 11 million were shared. Only in-frame clones appear in the TCRdb table, and some are missing; sequencing was by immunoSEQ multiplex PCR. D and trimming come from the DNA, and the V and J calls and clone size come from that table. The sample records some 150,000 clones, around 82% being singletons. The CDR3 length is 12 residues. The V gene lost 5 bases and the J gene lost 6 bases, with 8 bases spanning the gap. The germline V gene encodes CDR1 SGDLS and CDR2 YYNGEE. The data stem from a study of cytomegalovirus exposure and HLA in healthy donors.

This clonotype was sampled from a male donor in good health and CMV-seronegative. The gene calls are TRBV9 and TRBJ2-2; no clear D. The sequencing input was PBMCs. In DNA form, the CDR3 reads TGTGCCAGCAGTAGATATCCCGGGGAGCTGTTTTTT. Translated, it gives CASSRYPGELFF.